This T cell receptor (beta chain) was sequenced for a study of T-cell memory formation after mild COVID-19. Overall study findings and caveats: Later expanders leaned CD4+, whereas day 15 to 85 contracting clones were balanced CD4/CD8. Contracting CD4+ clones sat mainly in CM and EM; CD8+ in EMRA. Some clones that responded turned up in pre-infection memory, which suggests that cross-reactive memory joined in.

On this clonotype: Its antigen is unknown. One end of the junction varies from germline; a read error may be responsible.

Germline CDR1 LNHDA, CDR2 SQIVND (reference sequence). The CDR3 is 20 amino acids. One entry per CDR3 protein, called by TCRdb with MiXCR from the 5' RACE reads. The sample records approximately 150,000 distinct CDR3 sequences, 6% to 7% being singletons. The J gene is TRBJ1-1, the V gene TRBV19; D may be TRBD1 (5 bases). The clonotype comes from an adult woman who had mild COVID-19 (a few samples of this study predate the infection). Cell type and time point are not known. Material: PBMCs or a T cell subset sorted from them (not recorded which). CDR3 sequence (DNA): TGTGCCAGTACCTTCGGTTTTGGGGGTCCGAGGACCGAACTGAACACTGAATCTTTCTTT. This encodes CASTFGFGGPRTELNTESFF. Together with reference TRBV19 and TRBJ1-1, the CDR3 gives the full variable domain: DGGITQSPKYLFRKEGQNVTLSCEQNLNHDAMYWYRQDPGQGLRLIYYSQIVNDFQKGDIAEGYSVSREKKESFPLTVTSAQKNPTAFYLCASTFGFGGPRTELNTESFFGQGTRLTVV.